This T cell receptor beta chain was found in a study of blood T cell repertoires in COVID-19. Background on the study: The study drew acute and convalescent COVID-19 samples from the United States, Italy and Spain.

In assigning cohorts, the study relied on participant-reported clinical history. Two consecutive negative NP/OP PCR tests, clearance, or resolved symptoms defined Cohort 3 recovery. The assay was immunoSEQ multiplex PCR, and TCRdb's table has in-frame clones only and misses some. The sample holds some 150,000 clones, just under 85% seen once. Germline V gene data show CDR1 as MNHEY and CDR2 as SMNVEV (reference sequence). The CDR3 is made up of 16 amino acids. Trimming shortened V by 6 bases and J by 4 bases, and 20 bases separated the two germline ends. The TCR comes from a woman aged 40 to 50 who had recovered from COVID-19. Input material: PBMCs or T cells enriched from blood (not recorded which). V usage is TRBV27 and J usage is TRBJ2-3, with no clear D. The CDR3 is CASSARSLRGPDTQYF. CDR3 nucleotides: TGTGCCAGCAGCGCGAGGTCCCTCCGAGGTCCAGATACGCAGTATTTT.